This T cell receptor beta chain was found in a study of shared T cell receptors in the human thymus. V was shortened by 5 bases and J by 0 bases, with 14 bases between the two germline ends. The CDR3 extends over 16 amino acids. Looked up from germline, CDR1 is LNHDA and CDR2 is SQIVND (reference sequence). There are a few counts of this clone. The table came from immunoSEQ multiplex PCR; TCRdb's copy has only in-frame clones and leaves some out. The sample contains 700,000 to 750,000 clones, 70% to 90% of which appear only once. The same sample was also studied in work on human thymus T cells. That study reports: Seemingly biased V and J gene usage marked thymic and blood repertoires. Among unrelated individuals, related research reported thymic repertoires that overlapped highly.

The source material was thymocytes. V is TRBV19 and J is TRBJ1-5, with a tentative D call TRBD1 (5 bases). The source of this sequence is a girl younger than two with a congenital heart defect. CDR3 amino acids: CASSPEHDSSNQPQHF. CDR3 bases: TGTGCCAGTAGTCCTGAACACGACAGTAGCAATCAGCCCCAGCATTTT. The full variable domain, completed using reference TRBV19 and TRBJ1-5, is DGGITQSPKYLFRKEGQNVTLSCEQNLNHDAMYWYRQDPGQGLRLIYYSQIVNDFQKGDIAEGYSVSREKKESFPLTVTSAQKNPTAFYLCASSPEHDSSNQPQHFGDGTRLSIL.